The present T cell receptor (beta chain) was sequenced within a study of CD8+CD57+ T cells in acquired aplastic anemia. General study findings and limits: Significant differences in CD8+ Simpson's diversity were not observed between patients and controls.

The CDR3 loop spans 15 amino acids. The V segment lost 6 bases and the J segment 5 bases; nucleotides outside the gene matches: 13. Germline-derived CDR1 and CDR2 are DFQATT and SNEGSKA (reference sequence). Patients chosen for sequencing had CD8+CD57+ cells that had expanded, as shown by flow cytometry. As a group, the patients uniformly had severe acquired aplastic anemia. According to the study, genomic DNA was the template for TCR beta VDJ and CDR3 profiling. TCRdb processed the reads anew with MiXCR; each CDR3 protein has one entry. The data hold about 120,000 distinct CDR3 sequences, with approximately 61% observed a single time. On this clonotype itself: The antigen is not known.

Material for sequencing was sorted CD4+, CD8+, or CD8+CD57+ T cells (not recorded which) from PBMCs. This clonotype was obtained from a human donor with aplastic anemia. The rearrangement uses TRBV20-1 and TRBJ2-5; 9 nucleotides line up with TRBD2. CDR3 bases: TGCAGTGCCAAGAGCGGGGGGCCTTTAGGGGAGACCCAGTACTTC. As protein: CSAKSGGPLGETQYF.